The 20 T cell receptor beta chains presented below share a single source sample, sequenced in a study of cytomegalovirus exposure and HLA in healthy donors. The PCR employed 60 Vbeta primers together with 13 Jbeta primers. The protocol was immunoSEQ multiplex PCR, while the TCRdb copy is restricted to in-frame clones and leaves out a portion. The profile covers 150,000 to 200,000 clones, with around 85% appearing a single time and more than 1.5% taken by the ten largest. Sequencing was done on a sample of PBMCs. The receptors derive from a human donor in good health.

The chain links TRBV14 to TRBJ1-5; no reliable D call. The CDR3 spans 13 residues. CDR1 SGHDN and CDR2 FVKESK come from the germline V gene. With 4 bases removed from V and 4 bases from J, the gap between germline ends came to 8 bases. The CDR3 coding sequence is TGTGCCAGCAGCCCCGAAGCGAATCAGCCCCAGCATTTT. It translates to CASSPEANQPQHF.

This clone has a single count. One end of the junction fails to match germline, which may point to a read error. The J gene is TRBJ2-1, the V gene TRBV6-6; 10 bases fit TRBD1. CDR1 and CDR2 (germline): MNHNY, SVGAGI (reference sequence). CDR3 length: 16 residues. The CDR3 loop reads CASSYSGTGEVNEQLF. CDR3 DNA: TGTGCCAGCAGTTACTCCGGGACAGGGGAGGTTAATGAGCAGCTCTTC.

Here the CDR3 DNA reads TGTGCCAGCAGCTCCAGGGGAGACCCCTACAATGAGCAGTTCTTC. It is translated as CASSSRGDPYNEQFF. The chain couples TRBV11-3 to TRBJ2-1; D is possibly TRBD1 (6 bases). This CDR3 comprises 15 residues. The V gene lost 4 bases and the J gene lost 2 bases, with 12 bases spanning the gap. CDR1 is SGHNT, CDR2 YENEEA, per germline.

V usage is TRBV15 and J usage is TRBJ2-1; weak D call: TRBD1 (6 bases). With 1 base removed from V and 7 bases from J, the gap between germline ends came to 14 bases. Germline V gene lookup returns CDR1 LNHNV and CDR2 YYDKDF (reference sequence). CDR3 length equals 15 residues. CDR3 DNA sequence: TGTGCCACCAGCAGAGGCAGGGGCATCGGGAATGAGCAGTTCTTC. Residues: CATSRGRGIGNEQFF.

This clone has more than one count but fewer than ten. The rearrangement uses TRBV27 and TRBJ2-7; D gene uncertain. The CDR3 consists of 16 residues. Per germline, CDR1 MNHEY and CDR2 SMNVEV (reference sequence). Trimming removed 7 bases at V and 0 bases at J, with 19 bases between. The CDR3 DNA follows: TGTGCCAGCACTCCCAAACCTCCGTGGAGCTCCTACGAGCAGTACTTC. Protein: CASTPKPPWSSYEQYF.

This clone was counted a few times. This chain joins TRBV7-9 and TRBJ2-7; 8 bases are a match to TRBD2. CDR1 and CDR2 (germline): SEHNR, FQNEAQ (reference sequence). This CDR3 contains 14 residues. Germline trimming cut 11 bases from V and 1 base from J; bases unmatched to any gene: 10. CDR3 in amino acids: CAVQLRGDSYEQYF. The CDR3 region has the DNA TGTGCCGTACAGTTGCGGGGGGATTCCTACGAGCAGTACTTC.

The chain combines TRBV19 with TRBJ1-1, with 7 bases matching TRBD1. Losses at the gene ends were 7 bases for V and 5 bases for J; bases not matched to a gene: 10. CDR1 is LNHDA and CDR2 is SQIVND in the germline V gene (reference sequence). This CDR3 region has 14 residues. The CDR3 DNA reads as TGTGCCAGTAAGCTAGACAGGGATCGGACTGAAGCTTTCTTT. Translation gives CASKLDRDRTEAFF.

The CDR3 here is CASSSMMRRDLGSTEAFF. The CDR3 DNA reads as TGTGCCAGCAGCTCGATGATGAGACGGGATTTGGGTTCGACTGAAGCTTTCTTT. The chain has TRBV5-6 and TRBJ1-1; no firm D call. The length of the CDR3 is 18 residues. Germline V gives CDR1 SGHDT, CDR2 YYEEEE. V was clipped by 3 bases and J by 5 bases, with 26 bases between them. Together with reference TRBV5-6 and TRBJ1-1, the CDR3 gives the full variable domain: DAGVTQSPTHLIKTRGQQVTLRCSPKSGHDTVSWYQQALGQGPQFIFQYYEEEERQRGNFPDRFSGHQFPNYSSELNVNALLLGDSALYLCASSSMMRRDLGSTEAFFGQGTRLTVV.

This clone was counted a single time. The genes are TRBV15 and TRBJ1-2; 11 positions agree with TRBD1. Germline V gene lookup returns CDR1 LNHNV and CDR2 YYDKDF (reference sequence). V lost 7 bases and J lost 8; bases outside the gene matches: 9. The CDR3 is 14 amino acids. The CDR3 DNA is TGTGCCACCACCGGACAGGGGGCGTGGGGAGGCTACACCTTC. This gives the protein CATTGQGAWGGYTF.

V is TRBV19 and J is TRBJ1-5; 7 bases agree with TRBD1. From germline, CDR1 is LNHDA and CDR2 SQIVND (reference sequence). The CDR3 spans 15 residues. J was trimmed by 4 bases and V by 6 bases; bases with no gene match: 9. This CDR3 is CASRAGGPSNQPQHF. CDR3 nucleotide sequence: TGTGCCAGTAGGGCAGGGGGGCCCTCTAATCAGCCCCAGCATTTT.

This chain links TRBV5-4 with TRBJ2-3; 14 bases align to TRBD2. The germline CDR1 and CDR2 sequences are SGHNT and YYREEE (reference sequence). The CDR3 runs 17 residues. V was clipped by 4 bases and J by 4 bases; unmatched bases: 8. The CDR3 loop reads CASSRMTSGGAADTQYF. DNA for the CDR3: TGTGCCAGCAGCCGGATGACTAGCGGGGGGGCGGCAGATACGCAGTATTTT. The complete variable domain, with remaining parts taken from reference TRBV5-4 and TRBJ2-3, reads ETGVTQSPTHLIKTRGQQVTLRCSSQSGHNTVSWYQQALGQGPQFIFQYYREEENGRGNFPPRFSGLQFPNYSSELNVNALELDDSALYLCASSRMTSGGAADTQYFGPGTRLTVL.

Comments on this clone: A read error may account for a junction end that differs from germline. The sample holds other DNA sequences that translate to the same CDR3. The rearrangement links TRBV4-1 to TRBJ1-2; D unclear. The CDR3 consists of 17 residues. The germline CDR1 and CDR2 sequences are MGHRA and YSYEKL. The CDR3 reads CASSLQYRGSQPYGYTF. CDR3 DNA: TGCGCCAGCAGCCTCCAGTATCGCGGGTCGCAACCCTATGGTTACACCTTC.

In DNA form, the CDR3 reads TGTGCCAGCAGCTTACTAGCGGGGGACACAGATACGCAGTATTTT. This codes for CASSLLAGDTDTQYF. The V and J genes are TRBV7-9 and TRBJ2-3, with TRBD2 identical over 10 bases. Germline V gives CDR1 SEHNR, CDR2 FQNEAQ (reference sequence). This CDR3 is built from 15 residues. Trimming cost V 2 bases and J 2 bases; bases outside gene matches: 1.

This clone came up a few times. The chain combines TRBV5-8 with TRBJ1-1, with 7 positions matching TRBD1. V was clipped by 0 bases and J by 5 bases; unmatched bases: 1. CDR1 and CDR2 (germline): SGHTS, YDEGEE. The CDR3 has 13 amino acids. The CDR3 DNA reads as TGTGCCAGCAGCTTGGTACAGGGGACTGAAGCTTTCTTT. It specifies CASSLVQGTEAFF.

The genes are TRBV7-2 and TRBJ1-5, with 7 bases matching TRBD1. Looked up from germline, CDR1 is SGHTA and CDR2 is FQGNSA. Trimming cost V 3 bases and J 5 bases; bases outside gene matches: 4. This CDR3 spans 14 amino acids. The CDR3 loop is CASSLGQRYQPQHF. The CDR3 DNA sequence: TGTGCCAGCAGCTTGGGACAGCGATATCAGCCCCAGCATTTT. Together with reference TRBV7-2 and TRBJ1-5, the CDR3 gives the full variable domain: GAGVSQSPSNKVTEKGKDVELRCDPISGHTALYWYRQSLGQGLEFLIYFQGNSAPDKSGLPSDRFSAERTGGSVSTLTIQRTQQEDSAVYLCASSLGQRYQPQHFGDGTRLSIL.

The chain recombines TRBV29-1 with TRBJ2-7; 11 nucleotides line up with TRBD1. This CDR3 has 14 residues. Trimming cost V 1 base and J 5 bases; bases outside gene matches: 4. Germline loops: CDR1 SQVTM, CDR2 ANQGSEA. CDR3 amino acids: CSVEGDRGFDEQYF. The DNA for the CDR3 is TGCAGCGTTGAAGGGGACAGGGGGTTCGACGAGCAGTACTTC.

The chain joins TRBV9 to TRBJ2-5; TRBD2 is a possible D gene (6 bases). CDR3 length equals 15 residues. The V gene's germline CDR1 is SGDLS and CDR2 YYNGEE. Trimming pared 3 bases from V and 2 bases from J, leaving 14 bases between. CDR3 in DNA: TGTGCCAGCAGCGCCCGACAGACTAGTCAAGAGACCCAGTACTTC. This gives the protein CASSARQTSQETQYF. Variable domain in full (rest from reference TRBV9 and TRBJ2-5): DSGVTQTPKHLITATGQRVTLRCSPRSGDLSVYWYQQSLDQGLQFLIQYYNGEERAKGNILERFSAQQFPDLHSELNLSSLELGDSALYFCASSARQTSQETQYFGPGTRLLVL.

The chain links TRBV29-1 to TRBJ1-1; 8 bases fit TRBD1. Germline V gene data show CDR1 as SQVTM and CDR2 as ANQGSEA. This CDR3 has 14 amino acids. The CDR3 spells CALGARGLNTEAFF. Here the CDR3 DNA reads TGCGCCCTAGGGGCCAGGGGGCTAAACACTGAAGCTTTCTTT.

V usage is TRBV5-6 and J usage is TRBJ2-3, with 16 bases identical to TRBD2. CDR3 length: 17 residues. Unmatched junction bases numbered 4, after V lost 3 bases and J lost 3 bases. The germline V gene encodes CDR1 SGHDT and CDR2 YYEEEE. The CDR3 DNA sequence: TGTGCCAGCAGCTCGGGACTAGCGGGGGGGCCTACAGATACGCAGTATTTT. It yields the protein CASSSGLAGGPTDTQYF.

The chain is built from TRBV19 and TRBJ2-6; 7 bases agree with TRBD1. V shed 6 bases and J 0 bases; nucleotides not matched to a gene: 2. The germline gives CDR1 LNHDA, CDR2 SQIVND (reference sequence). The CDR3 has 15 residues. The CDR3 here is CASRDRDSGANVLTF. The CDR3 coding sequence is TGTGCCAGTAGAGACAGGGACTCTGGGGCCAACGTCCTGACTTTC.